This TCR beta chain was sequenced for a study of T cell responses to AZD1222 COVID-19 vaccine. Study-wide results and limits: At baseline, seropositivity was found in only a handful of AZD1222 recipients. In the spike-specific TCR repertoire, nearly half reportedly target unmutated variant regions. Among vaccine-associated CD4 TCRs, coverage spanned spike, with dominance at 160-218 and 743-854.

V lost 6 bases and J lost 11, with 16 bases in between. CDR1 is MDHEN and CDR2 is SYDVKM in the germline V gene. The length of the CDR3 is 13 residues. Of note for this clone: Its target is not known.

Sequenced by immunoSEQ multiplex PCR; TCRdb stores in-frame clones only, minus some. The top ten hold roughly 26% of the sample, which has more than 150,000 clones, 88% seen once. The sequencing here drew on peripheral blood, taken 28 days after the second AZD1222 dose. The sequence came from an adult who received the AZD1222 COVID-19 vaccine. This chain links TRBV28 with TRBJ1-4; a possible D gene is TRBD1 (6 bases). The CDR3 region has the DNA TGTGCCAGCAGCAGAACGGGGGCTAGGAAACTGTTTTTT. Its translation is CASSRTGARKLFF.